The sequence of this TCR beta chain was determined in a study of blood T cells in healthy people across ages. Germline trimming cut 0 bases from V and 7 bases from J; bases unmatched to any gene: 10. The CDR3 totals 16 residues. The germline CDR1 and CDR2 sequences are DFQATT and SNEGSKA (reference sequence). Then a second PCR, running about 6 to 12 cycles, was carried out with a sample-barcoded 5' primer and a J-beta primer mix. TCRdb called the 5' RACE reads again in MiXCR, with one record for every CDR3 protein. The sample includes some 800,000 distinct CDR3 sequences, under 55% of them seen just once. Overall study results and limits: The unknown donor CMV status may have confounded expanded clonotype changes. Roughly linear age-related decline in beta diversity appeared, significant by age roughly 40.

Every donor gave 9 to 10 milliliters of peripheral blood. About this clonotype: Antigen unknown.

The chain recombines TRBV20-1 with TRBJ2-1; 9 nucleotides align to TRBD2. This TCR came from a man aged 60 to 69 in good health. Sequenced material: blood. CDR3 coding DNA: TGCAGTGCTAGAGATCTGTGGTCTAGCGGGAAAAATGAGCAGTTCTTC. It translates to CSARDLWSSGKNEQFF.